The 14 T cell receptor beta chains below all came from one sample that was sequenced in a study of CD8 T cells in Susac syndrome. After extraction with the RNeasy kit, about 0.5 to 1 ug of the RNA was reverse transcribed using random hexamers. In TCRdb, the immunoSEQ multiplex PCR reads were re-called with MiXCR into one record per CDR3 protein. The data hold around 71,000 distinct CDR3 sequences, with approximately 96% observed a single time. The sample was CD4+ T cells from PBMCs. The receptors here all came from a human donor with multiple sclerosis.

The rearrangement uses TRBV3-1 and TRBJ2-1, with TRBD2 identical over 9 bases. Germline CDR1 LGHDT, CDR2 YNNKEL (reference sequence). The CDR3 consists of 16 residues. The J segment lost 8 bases and the V segment lost 4 bases, leaving 12 bases of the junction unmatched. For the CDR3, the DNA is TGTGCCAGCAGCCGGAAGCGGGGGGCCCACCTAGATGAGCAGTTCTTC. Encoded protein: CASSRKRGAHLDEQFF.

V is TRBV4-3 and J is TRBJ2-7, with no clear D. The CDR3 has 15 residues. CDR1 and CDR2 from the germline V gene are LGHNA and YSLEER. The V and J ends lost 0 bases and 6 bases respectively, with 15 bases between them. The CDR3 protein is CASSQDGGDLGEQYF. DNA of the CDR3: TGCGCCAGCAGCCAAGATGGTGGGGATTTGGGCGAGCAGTACTTC.

This clonotype was detected only once. This chain joins TRBV6-1 and TRBJ2-1; 8 nucleotides match TRBD1. Germline values: CDR1 MNHNS, CDR2 SASEGT. CDR3 length equals 17 residues. V shed 6 bases, J shed 4 bases, and the junction held 14 bases outside the gene matches. DNA of the CDR3: TGTGCCAGCAGGAGGGCCGAGGGACAGGTGCTATACAATGAGCAGTTCTTC. This translates into CASRRAEGQVLYNEQFF.

The chain employs TRBV12-3 or TRBV12-4 and TRBJ1-5, with a tentative D call TRBD1 (5 bases). The CDR3 is made up of 15 amino acids. Trimming left V 2 bases short and J 7 bases short, with 15 bases between. CDR3 nucleotides: TGTGCCAGCAGTTTAAACGGCGGGGGGGAACAGCCCCAGCATTTT. As protein: CASSLNGGGEQPQHF.

The chain has TRBV12-3 or TRBV12-4 and TRBJ2-2; D call uncertain. The CDR3 length is 11 residues. Deletions cut 2 bases from V and 7 bases from J, with 2 bases between. The CDR3 here is CASSLSGELFF. CDR3 sequence (DNA): TGTGCCAGCAGTTTAAGCGGGGAGCTGTTTTTT.

The gene calls are TRBV29-1 and TRBJ2-1, with D possibly matching TRBD1 (5 bases). The V gene lost 3 bases and the J gene lost 6 bases, with 9 bases spanning the gap. Germline V gene lookup returns CDR1 SQVTM and CDR2 ANQGSEA. The CDR3 is made up of 12 amino acids. The CDR3 DNA is TGCAGCGTTGACCAGGGCGGCAATGAGCAGTTCTTC. It specifies CSVDQGGNEQFF.

V and J are TRBV20-1 and TRBJ2-3, with 9 bases fitting TRBD2. Germline trimming cut 1 base from V and 6 bases from J; bases unmatched to any gene: 14. The CDR3 length is 17 residues. Germline V gene data show CDR1 as DFQATT and CDR2 as SNEGSKA (reference sequence). The CDR3 here is CSARGTVAGESGDTQYF. CDR3 DNA: TGCAGTGCTAGAGGAACGGTAGCGGGGGAATCGGGGGATACGCAGTATTTT.

The rearrangement joins TRBV20-1 to TRBJ2-1; a possible D gene is TRBD2 (7 bases). Trimming removed 6 bases from V and 0 bases from J, with 18 bases in between. Per the germline V gene, CDR1 is DFQATT and CDR2 is SNEGSKA (reference sequence). This CDR3 contains 16 residues. The CDR3 loop is CSAASGGGFSYNEQFF. The CDR3 DNA follows: TGCAGTGCAGCATCGGGGGGCGGGTTCTCCTACAATGAGCAGTTCTTC.

This rearrangement joins TRBV2 to TRBJ2-6, with unresolved D. CDR3 length equals 14 residues. V shed 4 bases and J shed 7 bases, with 11 bases lying between them. Looked up from germline, CDR1 is SNHLY and CDR2 is FYNNEI. The CDR3 region has the DNA TGTGCCAGCAGTGGCCAAATGGCAGCCAACGTCCTGACTTTC. Translation: CASSGQMAANVLTF.

This rearrangement joins TRBV4-1 to TRBJ2-2; unclear D gene. CDR1 and CDR2 (germline): MGHRA, YSYEKL. The CDR3 contains 15 residues. Trimming pared 4 bases from V and 6 bases from J, leaving 15 bases between. The DNA for the CDR3 is TGCGCCAGCAGCCCAAGAGAATGGCAATCCGGGGAGCTGTTTTTT. This sequence encodes CASSPREWQSGELFF.

The CDR3 loop is CASSRVGGGTYNEQFF. The CDR3 region has the DNA TGCGCCAGCAGCCGGGTAGGAGGGGGGACCTACAATGAGCAGTTCTTC. The chain joins TRBV5-1 to TRBJ2-1; either TRBD1 or TRBD2 may fit D (6 bases each). Germline V lookup: CDR1 SGHRS, CDR2 YFSETQ. There are 16 residues in the CDR3. V was pared by 4 bases and J by 2 bases, with 16 bases between. The full variable domain, in which reference TRBV5-1 and TRBJ2-1 provide the parts outside the CDR3, is KAGVTQTPRYLIKTRGQQVTLSCSPISGHRSVSWYQQTPGQGLQFLFEYFSETQRNKGNFPGRFSGRQFSNSRSEMNVSTLELGDSALYLCASSRVGGGTYNEQFFGPGTRLTVL.

This chain joins TRBV4-2 and TRBJ2-7, with TRBD1 as a possible D gene (5 bases). CDR1 and CDR2 from the germline V gene are LGHNA and YNFKEQ. V was clipped by 1 base and J by 3 bases, with 10 bases between them. CDR3 length: 14 amino acids. The CDR3 loop reads CASSQAGSIYEQYF. DNA for the CDR3: TGTGCCAGCAGCCAAGCAGGGTCGATCTACGAGCAGTACTTC.

The gene calls are TRBV2 and TRBJ1-3; D is perhaps TRBD1 (6 bases). Germline values: CDR1 SNHLY, CDR2 FYNNEI. V dropped 6 bases and J dropped 0 bases, with 12 bases sitting between them. The CDR3 has 15 residues. The CDR3 here is CASRIGQSSGNTIYF. For the CDR3, the DNA is TGTGCCAGCAGAATAGGACAGAGCTCTGGAAACACCATATATTTT. The full variable domain, its missing parts supplied by reference TRBV2 and TRBJ1-3, is EPEVTQTPSHQVTQMGQEVILRCVPISNHLYFYWYRQILGQKVEFLVSFYNNEISEKSEIFDDQFSVERPDGSNFTLKIRSTKLEDSAMYFCASRIGQSSGNTIYFGEGSWLTVV.

The chain is built from TRBV12-3 or TRBV12-4 and TRBJ2-7; no clear D. V was pared by 2 bases and J by 2 bases, with 10 bases between. The CDR3 is 14 residues long. This CDR3 is CASSLLPNTYEQYF. The CDR3 DNA is TGTGCCAGCAGTTTACTCCCTAATACCTACGAGCAGTACTTC.